Shown below are 14 T cell receptor beta chains from a single sample sequenced in a study of CD8 T cells in ankylosing spondylitis. Each CDR3 protein is one row after TCRdb ran MiXCR on the 5' RACE reads. The table has 80,000 to 100,000 distinct CDR3 sequences, 8% to 10% seen once. Sequenced material: blood, either unsorted or a sorted T cell fraction (not recorded which). The receptor set was obtained from a male donor with ankylosing spondylitis or in good health (not recorded which).

The sample holds a few counts of this clonotype. In DNA form, the CDR3 reads TGTGCCAGCAGCCCCCGACTAGCGGGAATCGGTGAGCAGTTCTTC. Its protein is CASSPRLAGIGEQFF. The chain uses TRBV7-9 and TRBJ2-1; 11 bases agree with TRBD2. The length of the CDR3 is 15 residues. V lost 5 bases and J lost 9; bases outside the gene matches: 9. Germline CDR1 reads SEHNR; CDR2 reads FQNEAQ (reference sequence).

This clonotype was seen at least ten times. The chain recombines TRBV30 with TRBJ1-4, with D tentatively TRBD1 (6 bases). Trimming took 3 bases from V and 5 from J, leaving 16 bases between them. Germline CDR1 is GTSNPN and CDR2 is SVGIG (reference sequence). CDR3 size: 15 residues. The CDR3 protein is CAWRETGRANEKLFF. CDR3 nucleotide sequence: TGTGCCTGGAGAGAAACAGGGAGAGCCAATGAAAAACTGTTTTTT. Complete variable domain (other parts from reference TRBV30 and TRBJ1-4): SQTIHQWPATLVQPVGSPLSLECTVEGTSNPNLYWYRQAAGRGLQLLFYSVGIGQISSEVPQNLSASRPQDRQFILSSKKLLLSDSGFYLCAWRETGRANEKLFFGSGTQLSVL.

This clonotype was seen at least ten times. V and J are TRBV5-8 and TRBJ2-6; unclear D gene. V dropped 0 bases and J dropped 4 bases, with 11 bases sitting between them. This CDR3 comprises 16 residues. Germline CDR1 reads SGHTS; CDR2 reads YDEGEE. The CDR3: CASSLGLGEGANVLTF. Written as DNA, the CDR3 is TGTGCCAGCAGCTTGGGATTAGGAGAAGGGGCCAACGTCCTGACTTTC.

There are many counts of this clonotype. The gene calls are TRBV7-9 and TRBJ1-5, with unresolved D. This CDR3 has 16 residues. V shed 6 bases and J shed 8 bases, with 23 bases lying between them. Germline V CDR1 and CDR2: SEHNR, FQNEAQ (reference sequence). As DNA, the CDR3 is TGTGCCAGCAGACATCCTCTCCGGGAGATCAAAGAGCCCCAGCATTTT. Its translation: CASRHPLREIKEPQHF.

This chain connects TRBV30 to TRBJ2-3; a possible D gene is TRBD2 (6 bases). The CDR3 is 14 amino acids. V lost 5 bases and J 4 bases, leaving 16 bases between the germline ends. Germline V gives CDR1 GTSNPN, CDR2 SVGIG (reference sequence). The CDR3 nucleotides read TGTGCCTGGGGAAGGGGCGGGATATCAGATACGCAGTATTTT. Its protein is CAWGRGGISDTQYF.

This clonotype was recorded many times. In DNA, the CDR3 is TGCAGTGCTAGTGCGACTGCTAATTCACCCCTCCACTTT. This translates into CSASATANSPLHF. The chain has TRBV20-1 and TRBJ1-6; no reliable D call. The CDR3 consists of 13 residues. With 3 bases removed from V and 6 bases from J, the gap between germline ends came to 9 bases. Germline V CDR1 and CDR2: DFQATT, SNEGSKA (reference sequence).

Ten or more counts support this clonotype. DNA of the CDR3: TGCGCCAGCAGCTTGAAGGGACCGGCGTTCTTC. Translating it yields CASSLKGPAFF. The chain employs TRBV5-1 and TRBJ2-1; perhaps D is TRBD1 or TRBD2 (5 bases each). The CDR3 contains 11 residues. Per germline, CDR1 SGHRS and CDR2 YFSETQ. With 1 base removed from V and 15 bases from J, the gap between germline ends came to 11 bases.

This clonotype occurred many times. The rearrangement joins TRBV5-1 to TRBJ2-7; TRBD1 agrees at 7 bases. V lost 4 bases to trimming and J lost 6 bases; unmatched junction nucleotides: 4. This CDR3 contains 12 residues. In germline, CDR1 is SGHRS, CDR2 YFSETQ. The CDR3 region has the DNA TGCGCCAGCAGCAAAGACAGGGCCGAGCAGTACTTC. It specifies CASSKDRAEQYF.

This clonotype was counted ten times or more. The chain employs TRBV4-1 and TRBJ2-3; 10 bases fit TRBD2. Germline CDR1 is MGHRA and CDR2 is YSYEKL. V was clipped by 6 bases and J by 3 bases; unmatched bases: 9. The CDR3 has 16 amino acids. The CDR3 reads CASRPLAGSWTDTQYF. In nucleotides, the CDR3 is TGCGCCAGCAGACCACTAGCGGGATCGTGGACAGATACGCAGTATTTT.

In its sample, this clonotype was seen many times. The genes are TRBV10-3 and TRBJ1-1; D unresolved. Germline assignment: CDR1 ENHRY and CDR2 SYGVKD. V was cut by 6 bases and J by 5 bases, with 13 bases left in between. This CDR3 has 13 residues. This CDR3 is CAIRVADITEAFF. CDR3 nucleotides: TGTGCCATCAGAGTGGCAGATATAACTGAAGCTTTCTTT.

This clonotype came up many times. The genes are TRBV18 and TRBJ1-2; possible D gene TRBD1, 6 bases. The germline V gene has CDR1 KGHSH and CDR2 LQKENI. This CDR3 has 14 amino acids. V was trimmed by 3 bases and J by 7 bases, leaving 15 bases between them. The DNA for the CDR3 is TGTGCCAGCTCACCTTTACAGGGAACGTTTGGCTACACCTTC. Residues: CASSPLQGTFGYTF.

Within the sample, this clonotype is medium-sized. The chain uses TRBV10-3 and TRBJ2-3; D is perhaps TRBD1 (5 bases). V shed 7 bases and J shed 2 bases, with 10 bases lying between them. There are 13 residues in the CDR3. The germline V gene encodes CDR1 ENHRY and CDR2 SYGVKD. The CDR3 DNA reads TGTGCCATCAAAAGGGGTGACACAGATACGCAGTATTTT. Translating gives CAIKRGDTDTQYF.

Turning to this clonotype: This may be a read error, as it is one base from a much larger clone. V is TRBV20-1 and J is TRBJ2-7; no reliable D call. From germline, CDR1 is DFQATT and CDR2 SNEGSKA (reference sequence). Trimming shortened V by 3 bases and J by 0 bases, and 15 bases separated the two germline ends. This CDR3 comprises 15 residues. The chain's CDR3 is CSARVSQMHSYEQYF. In nucleotides, the CDR3 is TGCAGTGCTAGGGTCTCGCAGATGCACTCCTACGAGCAGTACTTC.

This clonotype was found many times. Just one base apart from a much larger clone, this may be a read error. The chain is built from TRBV7-2 and TRBJ1-1; D is unclear. With 5 bases removed from V and 1 base from J, the gap between germline ends came to 8 bases. This CDR3 comprises 13 residues. CDR1 SGHTA and CDR2 FQGNSA come from the germline V gene. As DNA, the CDR3 is TGTGCCAGCAGCCAACAGCCGAACACTGAAGCTTTCTTT. It yields the protein CASSQQPNTEAFF.